Shown below are 28 T cell receptor beta chains from a single sample sequenced in a study of beta chain features in type 1 diabetes. Isolated RNA was reverse transcribed in full, so expressed TCRB transcripts were sequenced. The assay was immunoSEQ multiplex PCR, and TCRdb's table has in-frame clones only and misses some. The sample includes some 200,000 clones, about a tenth of them seen just once. The sequencing input was central memory CD4+ T cells from blood. The receptors originated from a man between 18 and 29 years old in good health.

The rearrangement uses TRBV5-1 and TRBJ2-3; 11 positions agree with TRBD2. V shed 8 bases, J shed 3 bases, and the junction held 14 bases outside the gene matches. The CDR3 covers 17 residues. Germline V gives CDR1 SGHRS, CDR2 YFSETQ. The CDR3 DNA sequence: TGCGCCAGTTCTCCTTTAGCGGGAGGGCCGAGGACAGATACGCAGTATTTT. Its translation: CASSPLAGGPRTDTQYF.

The rearrangement joins TRBV6-1 to TRBJ2-7, with 7 nucleotides matching TRBD1. CDR3 length: 14 residues. Germline V gene sequence: CDR1 MNHNS, CDR2 SASEGT. Germline trimming cut 5 bases from V and 3 bases from J; bases unmatched to any gene: 7. The CDR3 DNA reads TGTGCCAGCAGTCCGGGACAGCGATACTACGAGCAGTACTTC. Translated, it gives CASSPGQRYYEQYF.

This clone came up a few times. V and J are TRBV25-1 and TRBJ2-7; 9 bases match TRBD2. This CDR3 contains 15 residues. V gave up 5 bases and J gave up 0 bases; unmatched junction bases: 5. CDR1 and CDR2 (germline): MGHDK, SYGVNS. The CDR3 is CASSRGLANSYEQYF. Written as DNA, the CDR3 is TGTGCCAGCAGTCGCGGACTAGCGAACTCCTACGAGCAGTACTTC.

This clone turned up a few times. The V and J genes are TRBV5-1 and TRBJ2-1, with 7 bases aligning to TRBD1. Looked up from germline, CDR1 is SGHRS and CDR2 is YFSETQ. The V gene end was trimmed by 1 base and the J gene end by 9 bases; junction bases not matched to a gene: 4. The CDR3 is 13 residues long. The CDR3 DNA follows: TGCGCCAGCAGCTTGAGACAGGGTGGTGAGCAGTTCTTC. It encodes CASSLRQGGEQFF.

In its sample, this clone was seen once. The chain links TRBV7-2 to TRBJ2-5, with 8 bases that match TRBD1. Trimming at V came to 6 bases and at J to 5 bases, leaving 5 bases not matched to a gene. This CDR3 comprises 13 residues. CDR1 is SGHTA, CDR2 FQGNSA, per germline. For the CDR3, the DNA is TGTGCCAGCAGTTTCGACAGGGGCGAGACCCAGTACTTC. Its translation is CASSFDRGETQYF. Full variable domain (rest looked up from reference TRBV7-2 and TRBJ2-5): GAGVSQSPSNKVTEKGKDVELRCDPISGHTALYWYRQSLGQGLEFLIYFQGNSAPDKSGLPSDRFSAERTGGSVSTLTIQRTQQEDSAVYLCASSFDRGETQYFGPGTRLLVL.

The V gene is TRBV7-9, the J gene TRBJ2-1; D is possibly TRBD2 (6 bases). The CDR3 runs to 16 residues. The V and J ends lost 5 bases and 1 base respectively, with 15 bases between them. Germline V gene sequence: CDR1 SEHNR, CDR2 FQNEAQ (reference sequence). This CDR3 reads CASSRSPGTSYNEQFF. CDR3 coding DNA: TGTGCCAGCAGCCGATCCCCCGGGACTTCCTACAATGAGCAGTTCTTC.

This clone was picked up many times. V usage is TRBV7-6 and J usage is TRBJ2-4; unclear D gene. V was clipped by 1 base and J by 0 bases, with 10 bases between them. Germline loops: CDR1 SGHVS, CDR2 FNYEAQ. CDR3 length equals 16 residues. CDR3 loop: CASSLVPSLAKNIQYF. The CDR3 nucleotides are TGTGCCAGCAGCTTAGTTCCGAGCCTAGCCAAAAACATTCAGTACTTC.

The chain is built from TRBV30 and TRBJ2-1; either TRBD1 or TRBD2 may fit D (5 bases each). The length of the CDR3 is 13 residues. In germline, CDR1 is GTSNPN, CDR2 SVGIG (reference sequence). With 5 bases removed from V and 6 bases from J, the gap between germline ends came to 14 bases. The CDR3 sequence: CAWDRGLINEQFF. In DNA form, the CDR3 reads TGTGCCTGGGATCGGGGCCTCATCAATGAGCAGTTCTTC.

There are many counts of this clone. The chain recombines TRBV11-2 with TRBJ2-3; 7 bases fit TRBD1. The CDR3 loop spans 14 amino acids. The V and J ends lost 3 bases and 5 bases, in that order; junction bases with no gene match: 5. Germline CDR1 reads SGHAT; CDR2 reads FQNNGV. The CDR3 loop reads CASSLDRNLDTQYF. CDR3 nucleotides: TGTGCCAGCAGCTTGGACAGGAACTTAGATACGCAGTATTTT.

The V and J genes are TRBV18 and TRBJ2-1; the match to TRBD2 covers 12 bases. Germline values: CDR1 KGHSH, CDR2 LQKENI. The V segment lost 3 bases and the J segment 5 bases; nucleotides outside the gene matches: 2. The CDR3 is made up of 15 amino acids. The CDR3 spells CASSPLAGGDNEQFF. Written as DNA, the CDR3 is TGTGCCAGCTCACCGCTAGCGGGAGGGGACAATGAGCAGTTCTTC.

This clone was seen many times. J is TRBJ2-7 and V is TRBV29-1; no definite D call. The CDR3 is 15 amino acids. The germline CDR1 and CDR2 sequences are SQVTM and ANQGSEA. The V gene lost 4 bases and the J gene lost 2 bases, with 18 bases spanning the gap. CDR3 protein: CSVVKLKQIAYEQYF. The CDR3 region has the DNA TGCAGCGTTGTAAAACTGAAACAGATCGCCTACGAGCAGTACTTC.

The V gene is TRBV6-1, the J gene TRBJ1-2, with 10 positions matching TRBD1. This CDR3 comprises 13 residues. The germline V gene has CDR1 MNHNS and CDR2 SASEGT. V trimming: 4 bases; J trimming: 7 bases; junction bases outside the gene matches: 3. Here the CDR3 reads CASSAGTGVGYTF. CDR3 bases: TGTGCCAGCAGTGCCGGGACAGGGGTTGGCTACACCTTC.

This clone was seen a handful of times. V and J are TRBV10-3 and TRBJ2-7; D perhaps matches TRBD1 (6 bases). The CDR3 sequence is 14 residues long. Germline loops: CDR1 ENHRY, CDR2 SYGVKD. V shed 6 bases and J shed 9 bases, with 21 bases lying between them. CDR3 protein: CAIRPGTSRIGQYF. The CDR3 region has the DNA TGTGCCATCAGACCCGGGACATCGAGGATCGGGCAGTACTTC.

This chain uses TRBV7-9 with TRBJ1-5, with 8 bases that match TRBD1. This CDR3 spans 14 amino acids. CDR1 is SEHNR and CDR2 is FQNEAQ in the germline V gene (reference sequence). After removal of 5 bases from V and 6 bases from J, the junction contained 6 bases not matched to a gene. The CDR3 DNA reads as TGTGCCAGCAGCCTAGGACAGGGCTCTCAGCCCCAGCATTTT. This codes for CASSLGQGSQPQHF.

J is TRBJ2-3 and V is TRBV9; 13 bases map to TRBD2. CDR1 and CDR2 from the germline V gene are SGDLS and YYNGEE. Trimming at V came to 5 bases and at J to 5 bases, leaving 8 bases not matched to a gene. The length of the CDR3 is 16 residues. CDR3 residues: CASSTSGRASVDTQYF. The CDR3 DNA reads as TGTGCCAGCAGTACTAGCGGGAGGGCCTCGGTAGATACGCAGTATTTT.

The V call is TRBV9, the J call TRBJ2-5; D gene uncertain. This CDR3 is built from 13 residues. Germline CDR1 and CDR2: SGDLS and YYNGEE. V lost 3 bases to trimming and J lost 0 bases, with 6 bases between them. In DNA form, the CDR3 reads TGTGCCAGCAGCGCGACCTACCAAGAGACCCAGTACTTC. Protein: CASSATYQETQYF. The whole variable domain, filled in from reference TRBV9 and TRBJ2-5, reads DSGVTQTPKHLITATGQRVTLRCSPRSGDLSVYWYQQSLDQGLQFLIQYYNGEERAKGNILERFSAQQFPDLHSELNLSSLELGDSALYFCASSATYQETQYFGPGTRLLVL.

The chain has TRBV11-3 and TRBJ2-1; TRBD2 matches 9 bases. J gave up 4 bases and V 5 bases, and 6 bases lay outside the gene matches. The CDR3 is made up of 15 amino acids. The V gene's germline CDR1 is SGHNT and CDR2 YENEEA. In nucleotides, the CDR3 is TGTGCCAGCAGCCCCAGACTAGCGGAATACAATGAGCAGTTCTTC. Protein product: CASSPRLAEYNEQFF.

The rearrangement links TRBV15 to TRBJ2-1; TRBD1 matches 9 bases. Trimming at V came to 5 bases and at J to 7 bases, leaving 9 bases not matched to a gene. The CDR3 has 15 amino acids. Germline loops: CDR1 LNHNV, CDR2 YYDKDF (reference sequence). The CDR3 DNA follows: TGTGCCACCAGCCCTCTACAGGGGGCGCGGAATGAGCAGTTCTTC. It is translated as CATSPLQGARNEQFF.

This clone appeared a few times. V is TRBV14 and J is TRBJ1-1; no clear D gene. Germline lookup yields CDR1 SGHDN and CDR2 FVKESK. There are 15 residues in the CDR3. The ends were cut back, 1 base at V and 3 bases at J, with 12 bases in the middle. The CDR3 nucleotides are TGTGCCAGCAGCCAAGCAGGCGCGGTCCACACTGAAGCTTTCTTT. Protein sequence: CASSQAGAVHTEAFF. Based on the CDR3 plus reference TRBV14 and TRBJ1-1, the full variable domain is EAGVTQFPSHSVIEKGQTVTLRCDPISGHDNLYWYRRVMGKEIKFLLHFVKESKQDESGMPNNRFLAERTGGTYSTLKVQPAELEDSGVYFCASSQAGAVHTEAFFGQGTRLTVV.

The chain links TRBV7-2 to TRBJ2-7; a weak D match, TRBD2 (5 bases). Trimming cost V 5 bases and J 7 bases, with 15 bases left between them. The CDR3 covers 13 residues. Germline V gene sequence: CDR1 SGHTA, CDR2 FQGNSA. CDR3 sequence reads: CASSPTGVGEQYF. CDR3 bases: TGTGCCAGCAGCCCGACCGGGGTAGGAGAGCAGTACTTC.

In regard to this clone: Distinct nucleotide sequences in the sample also encode this CDR3. This chain links TRBV7-9 with TRBJ2-2; D is unclear. V shed 5 bases and J shed 1 base, with 8 bases lying between them. This CDR3 spans 14 amino acids. Germline V gene sequence: CDR1 SEHNR, CDR2 FQNEAQ (reference sequence). The CDR3 loop reads CASSLVVNTGELFF. The CDR3 region has the DNA TGTGCCAGCAGCCTGGTGGTGAACACCGGGGAGCTGTTTTTT. The entire variable domain, with the rest obtained from reference TRBV7-9 and TRBJ2-2, is as follows: DTGVSQNPRHKITKRGQNVTFRCDPISEHNRLYWYRQTLGQGPEFLTYFQNEAQLEKSRLLSDRFSAERPKGSFSTLEIQRTEQGDSAMYLCASSLVVNTGELFFGEGSRLTVL.

The chain is built from TRBV2 and TRBJ2-2, with unresolved D. Trimming shortened V by 8 bases and J by 1 base, and 5 bases separated the two germline ends. CDR1 is SNHLY, CDR2 FYNNEI, per germline. This CDR3 is 12 amino acids long. This chain's CDR3 is CASVWNTGELFF. CDR3 DNA: TGTGCCAGCGTGTGGAACACCGGGGAGCTGTTTTTT.

This clone was recorded at least ten times. The genes are TRBV10-3 and TRBJ2-7; D is perhaps TRBD1 (6 bases). The CDR3 loop spans 12 amino acids. Per germline, CDR1 ENHRY and CDR2 SYGVKD. V gave up 6 bases and J gave up 5 bases, with 11 bases separating them. DNA of the CDR3: TGTGCCATCAGCCGGACAGAGAACGAGCAGTACTTC. Encoded protein: CAISRTENEQYF.

This clone has only a few counts. The chain employs TRBV7-3 and TRBJ2-1; 7 bases are shared with TRBD2. CDR3 length: 15 residues. Germline-derived CDR1 and CDR2 are SGHTA and FQGTGA. The ends lost 2 bases at V and 7 bases at J; junction bases unmatched: 8. CDR3 nucleotides: TGTGCCAGCAGCTTAGTGGGAGGGCCCTTTAATGAGCAGTTCTTC. It specifies CASSLVGGPFNEQFF.

The rearrangement joins TRBV7-2 to TRBJ2-1, with a weak D call TRBD2 (5 bases). Per the germline V gene, CDR1 is SGHTA and CDR2 is FQGNSA. Trimming pared 1 base from V and 9 bases from J, leaving 10 bases between. The CDR3 has 13 amino acids. This chain's CDR3 is CASSLGRLAEQFF. The CDR3 DNA is TGTGCCAGCAGCTTAGGCCGCCTAGCTGAGCAGTTCTTC.

There are a few counts of this clone. The V call is TRBV7-6, the J call TRBJ1-5; TRBD1 matches at 9 bases. In germline, CDR1 is SGHVS, CDR2 FNYEAQ. This CDR3 has 15 residues. After removal of 5 bases from V and 4 bases from J, the junction contained 6 bases not matched to a gene. The CDR3 sequence is CASSRWTGVNQPQHF. For the CDR3, the DNA is TGTGCCAGCAGCCGGTGGACAGGGGTTAATCAGCCCCAGCATTTT.

The chain is built from TRBV11-3 and TRBJ1-5; TRBD1 matches 7 bases. Trimming cost V 6 bases and J 1 base; bases outside gene matches: 3. CDR1 SGHNT and CDR2 YENEEA come from the germline V gene. The CDR3 consists of 14 residues. The CDR3 sequence is CASSLQGSNQPQHF. Here the CDR3 DNA reads TGTGCCAGCAGTCTACAGGGGAGCAATCAGCCCCAGCATTTT.

This rearrangement joins TRBV9 to TRBJ1-5; D gene uncertain. The V end lost 7 bases, the J end lost 0 bases, and 11 bases lay between the germline ends. CDR1 SGDLS and CDR2 YYNGEE come from the germline V gene. There are 14 residues in the CDR3. The CDR3 nucleotides are TGTGCCAGCTCAGACACCAATAGCAATCAGCCCCAGCATTTT. Translating gives CASSDTNSNQPQHF.